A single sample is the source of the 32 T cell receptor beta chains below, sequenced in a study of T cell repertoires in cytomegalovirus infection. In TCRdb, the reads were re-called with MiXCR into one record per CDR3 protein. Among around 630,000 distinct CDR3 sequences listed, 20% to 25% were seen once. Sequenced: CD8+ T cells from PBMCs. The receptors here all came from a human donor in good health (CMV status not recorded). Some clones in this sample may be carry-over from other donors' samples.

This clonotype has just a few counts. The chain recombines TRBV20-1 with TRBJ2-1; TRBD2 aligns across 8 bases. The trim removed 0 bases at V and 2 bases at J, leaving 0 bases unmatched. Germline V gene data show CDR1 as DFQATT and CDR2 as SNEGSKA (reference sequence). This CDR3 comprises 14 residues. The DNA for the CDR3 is TGCAGTGCTAGAGAGCGGGGGGCCTACAATGAGCAGTTCTTC. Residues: CSARERGAYNEQFF.

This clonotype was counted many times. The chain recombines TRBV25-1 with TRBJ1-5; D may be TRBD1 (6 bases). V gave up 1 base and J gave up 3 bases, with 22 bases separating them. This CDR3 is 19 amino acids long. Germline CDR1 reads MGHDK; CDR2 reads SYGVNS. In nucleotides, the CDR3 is TGTGCCAGCAGTGAATCAGAAGGGGGATTTAGGGGGTCCAATCAGCCCCAGCATTTT. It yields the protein CASSESEGGFRGSNQPQHF.

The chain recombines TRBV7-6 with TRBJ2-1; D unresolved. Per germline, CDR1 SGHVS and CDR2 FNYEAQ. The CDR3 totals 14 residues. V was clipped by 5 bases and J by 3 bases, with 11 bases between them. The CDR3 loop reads CASSPVGVYNEQFF. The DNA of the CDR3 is TGTGCCAGCAGCCCAGTTGGGGTCTACAATGAGCAGTTCTTC.

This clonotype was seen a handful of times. CDR3 sequence (DNA): TGTGCCAGCAGCTTAGCTTGGAATCAGCCCCAGCATTTT. Amino acid sequence: CASSLAWNQPQHF. The V call is TRBV7-8, the J call TRBJ1-5, with D hard to call. CDR3 length equals 13 residues. Germline V lookup: CDR1 SGHVS, CDR2 FQNEAQ. Trimming removed 0 bases at V and 4 bases at J, with 4 bases between.

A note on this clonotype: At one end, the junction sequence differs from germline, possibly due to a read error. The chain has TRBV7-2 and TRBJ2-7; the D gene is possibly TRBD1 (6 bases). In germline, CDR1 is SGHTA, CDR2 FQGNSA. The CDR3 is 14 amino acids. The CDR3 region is CANSKGHRNYEQYF. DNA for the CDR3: TGTGCCAACAGCAAGGGACATCGTAACTACGAGCAGTACTTC.

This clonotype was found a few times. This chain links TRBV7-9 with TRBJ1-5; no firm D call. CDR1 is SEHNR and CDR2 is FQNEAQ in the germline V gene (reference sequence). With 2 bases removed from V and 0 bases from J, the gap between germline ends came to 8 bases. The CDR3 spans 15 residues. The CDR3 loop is CASSLQGTSNQPQHF. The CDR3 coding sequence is TGTGCCAGCAGCTTACAAGGAACTAGCAATCAGCCCCAGCATTTT.

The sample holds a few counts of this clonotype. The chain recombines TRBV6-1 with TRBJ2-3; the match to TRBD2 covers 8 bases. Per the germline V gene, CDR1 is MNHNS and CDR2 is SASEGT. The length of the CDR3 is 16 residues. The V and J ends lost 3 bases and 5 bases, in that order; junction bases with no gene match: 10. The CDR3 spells CASSEISGVPGDTQYF. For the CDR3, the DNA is TGTGCCAGCAGTGAGATTAGCGGGGTTCCGGGAGATACGCAGTATTTT.

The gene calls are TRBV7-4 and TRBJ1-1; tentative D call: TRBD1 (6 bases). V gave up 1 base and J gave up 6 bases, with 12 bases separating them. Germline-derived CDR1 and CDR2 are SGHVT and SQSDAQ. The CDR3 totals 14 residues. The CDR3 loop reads CASSLGTDRAEAFF. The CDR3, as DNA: TGTGCCAGCAGCTTAGGGACAGACCGCGCTGAAGCTTTCTTT.

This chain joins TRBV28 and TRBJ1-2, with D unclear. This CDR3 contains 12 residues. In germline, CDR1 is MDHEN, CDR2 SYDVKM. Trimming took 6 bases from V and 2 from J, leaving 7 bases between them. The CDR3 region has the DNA TGTGCCAGCAGGGCGGAAAACTATGGCTACACCTTC. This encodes CASRAENYGYTF.

The CDR3 nucleotides read TGCGCCAGCAGTGTCAGCACAGCTATGAACACTGAAGCTTTCTTT. This gives the protein CASSVSTAMNTEAFF. V is TRBV10-1 and J is TRBJ1-1, with D unresolved. There are 15 residues in the CDR3. V was shortened by 4 bases and J by 0 bases, with 12 bases between the two germline ends. CDR1 WNHNN and CDR2 SYGVQD come from the germline V gene (reference sequence).

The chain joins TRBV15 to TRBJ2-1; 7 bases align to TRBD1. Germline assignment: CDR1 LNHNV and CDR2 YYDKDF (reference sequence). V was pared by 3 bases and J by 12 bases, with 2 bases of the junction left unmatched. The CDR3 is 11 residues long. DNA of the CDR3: TGTGCCACCAGCAGCCGACAGGGGCAGTTCTTC. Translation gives CATSSRQGQFF.

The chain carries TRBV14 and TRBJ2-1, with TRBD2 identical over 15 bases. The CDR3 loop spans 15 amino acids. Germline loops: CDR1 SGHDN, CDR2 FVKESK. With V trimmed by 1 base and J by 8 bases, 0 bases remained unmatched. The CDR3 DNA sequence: TGTGCCAGCAGCCAAGGGACTAGCGGGAGGGATGAGCAGTTCTTC. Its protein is CASSQGTSGRDEQFF.

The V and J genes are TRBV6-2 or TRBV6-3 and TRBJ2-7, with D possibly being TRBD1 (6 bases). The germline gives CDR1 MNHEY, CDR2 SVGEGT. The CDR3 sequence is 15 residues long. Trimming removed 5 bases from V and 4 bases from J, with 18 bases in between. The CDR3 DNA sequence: TGTGCCAGCAGTGAGGCTGGGGGCGCCGGGTACGAGCAGTACGTC. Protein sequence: CASSEAGGAGYEQYV.

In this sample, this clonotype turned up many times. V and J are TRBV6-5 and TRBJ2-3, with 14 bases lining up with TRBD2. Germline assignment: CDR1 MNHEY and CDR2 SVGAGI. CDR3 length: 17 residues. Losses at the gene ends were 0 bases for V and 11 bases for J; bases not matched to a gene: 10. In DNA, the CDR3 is TGTGCCAGCAGTTACTCGGGACTAGCGGGGGCATTGGGGGAGCAGTATTTT. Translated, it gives CASSYSGLAGALGEQYF.

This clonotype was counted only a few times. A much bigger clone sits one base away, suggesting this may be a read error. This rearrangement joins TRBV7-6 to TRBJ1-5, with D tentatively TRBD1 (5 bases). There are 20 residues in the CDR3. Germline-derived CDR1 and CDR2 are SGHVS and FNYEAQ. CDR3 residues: CVSTPGPSGGSYDSNQPQHF. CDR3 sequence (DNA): TGTGTCAGCACTCCGGGGCCTTCCGGGGGATCTTACGATAGCAATCAGCCCCAGCATTTT. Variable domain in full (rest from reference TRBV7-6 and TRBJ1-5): GAGVSQSPRYKVTKRGQDVALRCDPISGHVSLYWYRQALGQGPEFLTYFNYEAQQDKSGLPNDRFSAERPEGSISTLTIQRTEQRDSAMYRCVSTPGPSGGSYDSNQPQHFGDGTRLSIL.

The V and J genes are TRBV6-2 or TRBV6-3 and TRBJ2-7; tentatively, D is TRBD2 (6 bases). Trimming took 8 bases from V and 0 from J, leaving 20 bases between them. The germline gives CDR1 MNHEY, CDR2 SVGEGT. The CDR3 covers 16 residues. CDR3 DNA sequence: TGTGCCAGCCGGATAGAAGGGATCGGGAGCTCCTACGAGCAGTACGTC. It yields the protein CASRIEGIGSSYEQYV.

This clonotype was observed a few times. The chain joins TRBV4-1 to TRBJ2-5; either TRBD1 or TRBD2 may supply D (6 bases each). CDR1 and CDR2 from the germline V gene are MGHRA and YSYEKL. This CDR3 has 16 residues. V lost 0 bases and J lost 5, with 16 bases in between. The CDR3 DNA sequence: TGCGCCAGCAGCCAAGAGTATCGGGGGCTCTTGGAGACCCAGTACTTC. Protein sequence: CASSQEYRGLLETQYF.

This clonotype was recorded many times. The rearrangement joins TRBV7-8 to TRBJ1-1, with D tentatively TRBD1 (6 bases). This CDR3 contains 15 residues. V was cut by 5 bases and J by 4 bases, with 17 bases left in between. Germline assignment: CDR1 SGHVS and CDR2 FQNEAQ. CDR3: CASSTSRGGGTEAFF. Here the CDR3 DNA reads TGTGCCAGCAGCACCAGCAGGGGCGGTGGCACTGAAGCTTTCTTT.

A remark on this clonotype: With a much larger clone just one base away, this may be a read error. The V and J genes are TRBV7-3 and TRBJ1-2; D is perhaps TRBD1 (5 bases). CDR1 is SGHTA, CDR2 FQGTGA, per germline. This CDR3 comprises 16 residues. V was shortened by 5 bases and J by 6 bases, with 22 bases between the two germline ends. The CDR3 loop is CASSGYSGTGTDGYTF. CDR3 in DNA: TGTGCCAGCAGCGGGTACTCCGGGACCGGGACCGATGGCTACACCTTC. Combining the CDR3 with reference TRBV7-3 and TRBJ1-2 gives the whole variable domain GAGVSQTPSNKVTEKGKYVELRCDPISGHTALYWYRQSLGQGPEFLIYFQGTGAADDSGLPNDRFFAVRPEGSVSTLKIQRTERGDSAVYLCASSGYSGTGTDGYTFGSGTRLTVV.

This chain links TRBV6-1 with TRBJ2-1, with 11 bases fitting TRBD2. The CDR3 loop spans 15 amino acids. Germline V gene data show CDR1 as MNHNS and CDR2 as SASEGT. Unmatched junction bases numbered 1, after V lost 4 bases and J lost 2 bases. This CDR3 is CASSVLAGAYNEQFF. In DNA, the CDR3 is TGTGCCAGCAGTGTACTAGCGGGAGCCTACAATGAGCAGTTCTTC.

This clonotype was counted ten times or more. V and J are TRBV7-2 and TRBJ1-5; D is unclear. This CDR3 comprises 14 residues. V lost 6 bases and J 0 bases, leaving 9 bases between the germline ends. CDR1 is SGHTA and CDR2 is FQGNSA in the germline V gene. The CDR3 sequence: CASSYGVSNQPQHF. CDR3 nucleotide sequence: TGTGCCAGCAGTTACGGGGTTAGCAATCAGCCCCAGCATTTT.

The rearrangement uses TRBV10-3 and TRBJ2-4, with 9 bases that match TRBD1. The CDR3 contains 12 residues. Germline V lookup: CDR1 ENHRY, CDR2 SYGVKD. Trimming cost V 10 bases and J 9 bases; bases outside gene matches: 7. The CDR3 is CATTGQGGIQYF. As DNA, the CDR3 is TGTGCCACCACGGGACAGGGTGGCATTCAGTACTTC.

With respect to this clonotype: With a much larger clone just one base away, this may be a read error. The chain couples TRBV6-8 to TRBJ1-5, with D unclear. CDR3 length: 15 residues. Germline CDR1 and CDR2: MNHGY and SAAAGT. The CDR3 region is CANSHGDFSNQPQHF. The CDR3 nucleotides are TGTGCCAACAGTCACGGGGATTTTAGCAATCAGCCCCAGCATTTT.

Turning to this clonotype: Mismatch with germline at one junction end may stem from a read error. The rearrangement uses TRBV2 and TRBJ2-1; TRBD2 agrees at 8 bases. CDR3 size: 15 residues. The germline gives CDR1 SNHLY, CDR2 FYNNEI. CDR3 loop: CACSDFGTRGNEQFF. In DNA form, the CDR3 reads TGTGCCTGCAGTGACTTTGGGACTAGAGGTAATGAGCAGTTCTTC.

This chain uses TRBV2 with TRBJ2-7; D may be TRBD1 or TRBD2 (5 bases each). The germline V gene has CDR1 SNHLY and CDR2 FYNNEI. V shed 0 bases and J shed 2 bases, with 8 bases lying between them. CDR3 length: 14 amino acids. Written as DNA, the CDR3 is TGTGCCAGCAGTGAAGCGCTGGGACCCTACGAGCAGTACTTC. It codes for CASSEALGPYEQYF. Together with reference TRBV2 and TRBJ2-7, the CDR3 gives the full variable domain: EPEVTQTPSHQVTQMGQEVILRCVPISNHLYFYWYRQILGQKVEFLVSFYNNEISEKSEIFDDQFSVERPDGSNFTLKIRSTKLEDSAMYFCASSEALGPYEQYFGPGTRLTVT.

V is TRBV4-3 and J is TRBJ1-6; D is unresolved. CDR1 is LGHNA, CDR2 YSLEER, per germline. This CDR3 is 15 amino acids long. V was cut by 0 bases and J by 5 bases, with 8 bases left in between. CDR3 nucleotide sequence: TGCGCCAGCAGCCAAGATTCCAGCCATAATTCACCCCTCCACTTT. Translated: CASSQDSSHNSPLHF.

The DNA of the CDR3 is TGTGCCAGCAGGTTTCTCCGGGACGGGAGGGCCGGGGAGCTGTTTTTT. Its protein is CASRFLRDGRAGELFF. The chain links TRBV28 to TRBJ2-2, with TRBD2 matching over 8 bases. The CDR3 has 16 residues. Germline CDR1 is MDHEN and CDR2 is SYDVKM. V lost 6 bases and J lost 6; bases outside the gene matches: 12.

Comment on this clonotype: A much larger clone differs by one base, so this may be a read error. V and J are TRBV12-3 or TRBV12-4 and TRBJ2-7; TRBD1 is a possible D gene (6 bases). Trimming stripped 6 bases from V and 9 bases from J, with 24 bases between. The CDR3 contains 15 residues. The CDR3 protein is CASSNGQRFPHGQYV. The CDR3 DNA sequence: TGTGCCAGCAGCAACGGACAGAGATTTCCCCATGGGCAGTACGTC.

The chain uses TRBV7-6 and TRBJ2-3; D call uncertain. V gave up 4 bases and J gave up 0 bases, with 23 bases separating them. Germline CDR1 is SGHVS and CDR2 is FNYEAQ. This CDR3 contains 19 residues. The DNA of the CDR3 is TGTGCCAGCAGCTCCACTATCCTGTACGACCGTGCGAGCACAGATACGCAGTATTTT. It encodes CASSSTILYDRASTDTQYF.

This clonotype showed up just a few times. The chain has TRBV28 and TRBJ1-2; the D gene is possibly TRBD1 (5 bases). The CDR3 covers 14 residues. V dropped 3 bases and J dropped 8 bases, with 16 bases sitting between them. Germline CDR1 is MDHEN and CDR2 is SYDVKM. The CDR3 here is CASSLGEAIWGYTF. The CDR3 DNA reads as TGTGCCAGCAGTTTGGGGGAGGCTATCTGGGGCTACACCTTC.

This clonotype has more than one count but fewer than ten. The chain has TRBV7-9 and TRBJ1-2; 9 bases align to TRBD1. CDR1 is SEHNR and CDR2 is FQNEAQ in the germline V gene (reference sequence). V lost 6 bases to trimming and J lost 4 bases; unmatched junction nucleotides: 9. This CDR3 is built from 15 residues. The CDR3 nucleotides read TGTGCCAGCAGTTCCCGCGGGACAGGGTCCTATGGCTACACCTTC. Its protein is CASSSRGTGSYGYTF.

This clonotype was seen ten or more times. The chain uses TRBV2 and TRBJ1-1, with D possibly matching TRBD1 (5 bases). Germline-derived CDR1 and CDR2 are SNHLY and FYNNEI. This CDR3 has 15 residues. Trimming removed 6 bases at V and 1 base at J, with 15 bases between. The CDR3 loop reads CASSGKWDGNTEAFF. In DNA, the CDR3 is TGTGCCAGCAGCGGGAAGTGGGACGGGAACACTGAAGCTTTCTTT. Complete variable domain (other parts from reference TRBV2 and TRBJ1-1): EPEVTQTPSHQVTQMGQEVILRCVPISNHLYFYWYRQILGQKVEFLVSFYNNEISEKSEIFDDQFSVERPDGSNFTLKIRSTKLEDSAMYFCASSGKWDGNTEAFFGQGTRLTVV.